This T cell receptor (beta chain) is from a study of blood T cells in healthy people across ages. Regarding the study as a whole: TCR beta diversity, measured per million T cells, fell in a roughly linear way with age. Bulk PBMC profiling left naive and antigen-experienced comparisons inconclusive.

PCR was performed a second time for 7 to 11 cycles using a sample-barcoded 5' primer and a J-beta primer mix. Each cDNA molecule carried a tag from a template-switch adaptor that contained 12 random nucleotides. TCRdb independently ran MiXCR on the 5' RACE reads; one entry per CDR3 protein. The data show under 2,000,000 distinct CDR3 sequences, roughly 52% seen once. The CDR3 consists of 14 residues. Trimming removed 2 bases from V and 4 bases from J, with 10 bases in between. Per the germline V gene, CDR1 is WNHNN and CDR2 is SYGVQD (reference sequence). In terms of origin and age, donors were healthy Caucasian individuals from Russia aged roughly 6 to 95. Note on this clonotype: Its antigen is unidentified.

This receptor was taken from a middle-aged woman in good health. Sequencing was carried out using blood. The chain links TRBV10-1 to TRBJ2-3, with D maybe TRBD2 (6 bases). The CDR3 DNA is TGCGCCAGCAGTGAGGAGCGGGTCGCAGATACGCAGTATTTT. It translates to CASSEERVADTQYF.